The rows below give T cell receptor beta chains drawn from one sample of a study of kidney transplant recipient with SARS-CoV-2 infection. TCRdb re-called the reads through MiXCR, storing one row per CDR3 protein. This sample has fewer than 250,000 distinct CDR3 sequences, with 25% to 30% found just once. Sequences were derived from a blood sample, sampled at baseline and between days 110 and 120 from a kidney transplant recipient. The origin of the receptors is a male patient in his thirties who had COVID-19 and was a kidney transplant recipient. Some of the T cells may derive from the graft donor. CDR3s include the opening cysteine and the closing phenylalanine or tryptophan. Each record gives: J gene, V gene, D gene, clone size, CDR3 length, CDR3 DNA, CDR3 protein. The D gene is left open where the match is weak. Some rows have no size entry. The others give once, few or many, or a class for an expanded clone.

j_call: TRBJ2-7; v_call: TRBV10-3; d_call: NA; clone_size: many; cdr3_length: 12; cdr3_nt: TGTGCCATCAGGGACTCCTCCTACGAGCAGTACTTC; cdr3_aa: CAIRDSSYEQYF
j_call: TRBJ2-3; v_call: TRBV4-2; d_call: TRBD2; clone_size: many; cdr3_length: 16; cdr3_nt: TGTGCCAGCAGCCAAGATCTAGCGGGGGGGACAGATACGCAGTATTTT; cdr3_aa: CASSQDLAGGTDTQYF
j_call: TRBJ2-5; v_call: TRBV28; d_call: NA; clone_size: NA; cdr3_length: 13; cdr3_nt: TGTGCCACCAACTCAGGGTTCCAAGAGACCCAGTACTTC; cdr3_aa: CATNSGFQETQYF
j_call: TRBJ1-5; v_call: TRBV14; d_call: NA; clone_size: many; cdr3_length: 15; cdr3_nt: TGTGCCAGCAGCCAAGTAGTCGGAGGGGATCAGCCCCAGCATTTT; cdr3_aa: CASSQVVGGDQPQHF
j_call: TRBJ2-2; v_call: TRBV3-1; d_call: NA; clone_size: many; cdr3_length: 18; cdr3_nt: TGTGCCAGCAGCTCTCCGTCTCCCATTTCAGGCTTGACCGGGGAGCTGTTTTTT; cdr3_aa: CASSSPSPISGLTGELFF
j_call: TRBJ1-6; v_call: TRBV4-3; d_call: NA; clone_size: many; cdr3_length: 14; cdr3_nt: TGCGCCAGCAGCCAAGTCAGGGATAATTCACCCCTCCACTTT; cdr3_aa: CASSQVRDNSPLHF
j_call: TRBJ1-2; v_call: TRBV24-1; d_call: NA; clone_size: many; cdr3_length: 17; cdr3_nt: TGTGCCACCAGTCGCTCGGCTAGTACCAGAAAGACCTATGGCTACACCTTC; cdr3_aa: CATSRSASTRKTYGYTF
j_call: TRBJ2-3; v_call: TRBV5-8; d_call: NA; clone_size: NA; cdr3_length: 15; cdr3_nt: TGTGCCAGCAGCTTGGGGCAGGTCGGTACAGATACGCAGTATTTT; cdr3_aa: CASSLGQVGTDTQYF
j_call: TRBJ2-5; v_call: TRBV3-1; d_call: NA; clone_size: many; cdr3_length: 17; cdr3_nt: TGTGCCAGCAGCTACAGGCTTCCCATTTCTTTCTCTGAGACCCAGTACTTC; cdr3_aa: CASSYRLPISFSETQYF
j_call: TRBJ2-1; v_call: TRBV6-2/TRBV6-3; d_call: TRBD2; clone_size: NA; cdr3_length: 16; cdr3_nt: TGTGCCAGCAGTTTCGGGACTAGCGGGTCATACAATGAGCAGTTCTTC; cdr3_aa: CASSFGTSGSYNEQFF
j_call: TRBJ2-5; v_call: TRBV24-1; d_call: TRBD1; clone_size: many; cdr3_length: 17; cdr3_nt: TGTGCCACCAGTGAAATTGTCGGGACAGGGGATCAAGAGACCCAGTACTTC; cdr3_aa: CATSEIVGTGDQETQYF
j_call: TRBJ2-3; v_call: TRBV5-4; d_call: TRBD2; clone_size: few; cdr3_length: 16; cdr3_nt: TGTGCCAGCAGCATAAAACTAGCGGGGGCAAAAGATACGCAGTATTTT; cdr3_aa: CASSIKLAGAKDTQYF
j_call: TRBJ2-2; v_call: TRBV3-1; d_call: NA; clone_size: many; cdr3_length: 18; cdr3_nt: TGTGCCAGCAGCCGCTATGCTCCCATTTCAGGCTTGACCGGGGAGCTGTTTTTT; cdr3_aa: CASSRYAPISGLTGELFF
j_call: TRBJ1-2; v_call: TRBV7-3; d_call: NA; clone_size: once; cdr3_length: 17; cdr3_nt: TGTGCCAGCAGCACATTTAGAGACGCTCGAAAGACCTATGGCTACACCTTC; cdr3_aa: CASSTFRDARKTYGYTF
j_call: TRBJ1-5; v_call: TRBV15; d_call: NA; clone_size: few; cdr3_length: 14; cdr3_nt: TGTGCCACCAGCGGCAGGCTAAGCAATCAGCCCCAGCATTTT; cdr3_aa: CATSGRLSNQPQHF
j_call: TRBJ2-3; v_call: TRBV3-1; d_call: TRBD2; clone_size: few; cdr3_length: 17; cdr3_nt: TGTGCCAGCAGCCAAGATAGGACTAGCGGGAGCACAGATACGCAGTATTTT; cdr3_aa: CASSQDRTSGSTDTQYF
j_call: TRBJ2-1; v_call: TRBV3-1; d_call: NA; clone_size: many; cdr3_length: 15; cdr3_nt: TGTGCCAGCAGCCAAGGTGAGGTAGCGACGGATGAGCAGTTCTTC; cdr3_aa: CASSQGEVATDEQFF
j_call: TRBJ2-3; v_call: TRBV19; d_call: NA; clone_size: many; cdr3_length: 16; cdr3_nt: TGTGCCAGTAGTATTACCCCTACCCCATTTGGAGATACGCAGTATTTT; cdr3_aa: CASSITPTPFGDTQYF
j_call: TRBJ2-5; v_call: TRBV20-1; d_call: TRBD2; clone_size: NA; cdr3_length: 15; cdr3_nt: TGCAGTGCAGTAGAGGGGACTAGCGGGAGGGAGACCCAGTACTTC; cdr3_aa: CSAVEGTSGRETQYF
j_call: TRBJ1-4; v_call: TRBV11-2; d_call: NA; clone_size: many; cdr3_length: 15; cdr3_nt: TGTGCCAGTAGTCTGGGGCAAACAACTAATGAAAAACTGTTTTTT; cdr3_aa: CASSLGQTTNEKLFF
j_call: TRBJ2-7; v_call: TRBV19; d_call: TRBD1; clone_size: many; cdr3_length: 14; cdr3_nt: TGTGCCAGTAGTCTAGGGACAGGGGTAGACGAGCAGTACTTC; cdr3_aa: CASSLGTGVDEQYF
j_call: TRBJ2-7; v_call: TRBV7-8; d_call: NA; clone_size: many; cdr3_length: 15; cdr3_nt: TGTGCCAGCAGCTTAGTTACAACGGGTGGTTACGAGCAGTACTTC; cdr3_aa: CASSLVTTGGYEQYF
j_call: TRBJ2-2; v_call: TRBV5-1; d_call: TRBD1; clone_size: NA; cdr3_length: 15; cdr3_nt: TGCGCCAGCAGCTCGCTTGGACAGGGGGCCGGGGAGCTGTTTTTT; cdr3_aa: CASSSLGQGAGELFF
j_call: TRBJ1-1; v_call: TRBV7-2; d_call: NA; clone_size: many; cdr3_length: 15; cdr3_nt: TGTGCCAGCAGCTTATTGGGCCAGCCTGACACTGAAGCTTTCTTT; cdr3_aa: CASSLLGQPDTEAFF
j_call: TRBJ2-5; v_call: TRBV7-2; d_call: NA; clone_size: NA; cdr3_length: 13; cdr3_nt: TGTGCCAGCAGCTTCGCCGGGGCAGAGACCCAGTACTTC; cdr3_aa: CASSFAGAETQYF
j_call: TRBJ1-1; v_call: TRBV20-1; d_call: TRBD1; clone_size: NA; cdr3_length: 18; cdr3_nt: TGCAGTGCTAGAGACCCCCTACAGGGGGCGATTATGAACACTGAAGCTTTCTTT; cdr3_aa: CSARDPLQGAIMNTEAFF
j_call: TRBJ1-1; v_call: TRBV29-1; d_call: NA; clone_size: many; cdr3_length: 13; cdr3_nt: TGCAGCGTTGGAACAGGCCGGAACACTGAAGCTTTCTTT; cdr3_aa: CSVGTGRNTEAFF
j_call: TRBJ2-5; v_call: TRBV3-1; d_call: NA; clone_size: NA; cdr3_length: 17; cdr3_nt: TGTGCCAGCAGCTGGGCCGTTCCCATTTCTTTCTCTGAGACCCAGTACTTC; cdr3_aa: CASSWAVPISFSETQYF
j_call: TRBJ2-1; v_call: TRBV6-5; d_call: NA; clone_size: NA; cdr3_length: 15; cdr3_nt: TGTGCCAGCAACCCGCGCCTTAGCTCCTACAATGAGCAGTTCTTC; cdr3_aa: CASNPRLSSYNEQFF
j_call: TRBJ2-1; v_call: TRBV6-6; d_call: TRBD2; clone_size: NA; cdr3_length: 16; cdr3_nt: TGTGCCAGCAGTTACTCCCCTAGCGGGATACGTAATGAGCAGTTCTTC; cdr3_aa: CASSYSPSGIRNEQFF
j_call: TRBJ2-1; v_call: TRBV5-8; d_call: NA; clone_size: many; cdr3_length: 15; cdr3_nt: TGTGCCAGCAGCTCCGGAGGAGGGGTTTACAATGAGCAGTTCTTC; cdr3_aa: CASSSGGGVYNEQFF
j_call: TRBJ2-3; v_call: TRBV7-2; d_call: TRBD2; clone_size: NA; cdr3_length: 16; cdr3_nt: TGTGCCAGCAGCTCCGCTGGGGGCGGGAGGGCAGATACGCAGTATTTT; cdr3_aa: CASSSAGGGRADTQYF
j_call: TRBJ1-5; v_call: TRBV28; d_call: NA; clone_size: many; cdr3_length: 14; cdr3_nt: TGTGCCAGCAGTCCGGACAGTAGTAATCAGCCCCAGCATTTT; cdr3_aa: CASSPDSSNQPQHF
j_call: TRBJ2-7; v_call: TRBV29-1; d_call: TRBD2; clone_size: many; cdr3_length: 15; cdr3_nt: TGCAGCGTTGCGAGGTTTAGCGGGGCTTCCTACGAGCAGTACTTC; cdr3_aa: CSVARFSGASYEQYF
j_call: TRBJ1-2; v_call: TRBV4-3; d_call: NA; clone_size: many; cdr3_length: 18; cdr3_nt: TGCGCCAGCAGCCAACGCCAGCCCGACGGATTAAAAAACTATGGCTACACCTTC; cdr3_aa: CASSQRQPDGLKNYGYTF
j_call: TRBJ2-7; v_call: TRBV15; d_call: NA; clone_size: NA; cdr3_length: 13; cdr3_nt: TGTGCCACCAGCCCGTCTGTGAGGGACGAGCAGTACTTC; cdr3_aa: CATSPSVRDEQYF
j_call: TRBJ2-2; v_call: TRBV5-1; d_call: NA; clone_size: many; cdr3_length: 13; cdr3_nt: TGCGCCAGCAGCTTGGGGTCTAGCGGGGAGCTGTTTTTT; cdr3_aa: CASSLGSSGELFF
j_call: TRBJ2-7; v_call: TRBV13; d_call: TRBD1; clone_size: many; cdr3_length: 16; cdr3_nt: TGTGCCAGCAGCTCAGCCGGGACAGGGGGCCTCTACGAGCAGTACTTC; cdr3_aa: CASSSAGTGGLYEQYF
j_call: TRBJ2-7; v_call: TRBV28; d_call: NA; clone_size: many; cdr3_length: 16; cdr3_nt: TGTGCCAGCCACGCCCCGGGGTCGGGGGAGAGATACGAGCAGTACTTC; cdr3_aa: CASHAPGSGERYEQYF
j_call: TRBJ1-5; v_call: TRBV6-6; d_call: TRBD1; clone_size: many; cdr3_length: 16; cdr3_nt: TGTGCCAGCAGTTACTCTCAGGGGGGGAACAATCAGCCCCAGCATTTT; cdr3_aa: CASSYSQGGNNQPQHF
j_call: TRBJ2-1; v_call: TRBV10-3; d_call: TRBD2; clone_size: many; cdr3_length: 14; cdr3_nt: TGTGCCATCTCTAGCGGGAGCTCCTACAATGAGCAGTTCTTC; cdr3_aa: CAISSGSSYNEQFF
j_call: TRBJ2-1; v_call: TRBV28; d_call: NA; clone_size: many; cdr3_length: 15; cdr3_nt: TGTGCCAGCCTTCGTGGGGACATTACAAACAATGAGCAGTTCTTC; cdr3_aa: CASLRGDITNNEQFF
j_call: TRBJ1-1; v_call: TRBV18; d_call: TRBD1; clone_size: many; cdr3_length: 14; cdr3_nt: TGTGCCAGCTCACAACAGGGGGGAAGCACTGAAGCTTTCTTT; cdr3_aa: CASSQQGGSTEAFF
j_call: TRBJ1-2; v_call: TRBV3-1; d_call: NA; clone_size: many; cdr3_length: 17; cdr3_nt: TGTGCCAGCAGCACTTCTGACACCCTTCGAAAGACCTATGGCTACACCTTC; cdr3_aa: CASSTSDTLRKTYGYTF
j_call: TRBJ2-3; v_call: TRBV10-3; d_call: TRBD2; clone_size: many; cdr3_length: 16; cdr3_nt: TGTGCCACGGAGATGGGGCTAGCGGAACCCACAGATACGCAGTATTTT; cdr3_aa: CATEMGLAEPTDTQYF
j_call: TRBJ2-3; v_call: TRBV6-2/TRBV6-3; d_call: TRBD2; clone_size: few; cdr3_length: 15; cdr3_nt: TGTGCCAGCAGTTACGGGCGGGAGGGCACAGATACGCAGTATTTT; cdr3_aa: CASSYGREGTDTQYF
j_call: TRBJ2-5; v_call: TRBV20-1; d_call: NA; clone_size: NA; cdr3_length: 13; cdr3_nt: TGCAGTGCTAGGGCTCCGGGTGGGGAGACCCAGTACTTC; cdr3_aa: CSARAPGGETQYF
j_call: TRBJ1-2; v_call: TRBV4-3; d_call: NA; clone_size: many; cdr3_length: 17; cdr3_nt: TGCGCCAGCAGCCACGGTACAGGACGTCGAAAGACCTATGGCTACACCTTC; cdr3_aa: CASSHGTGRRKTYGYTF
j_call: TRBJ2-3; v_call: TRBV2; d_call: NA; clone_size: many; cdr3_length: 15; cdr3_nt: TGTGCCAGCAGTGTTCAAGGGAGTGAGACAGATACGCAGTATTTT; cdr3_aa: CASSVQGSETDTQYF
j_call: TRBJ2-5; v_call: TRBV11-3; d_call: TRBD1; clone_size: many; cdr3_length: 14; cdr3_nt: TGTGCCAGCAGCCCTTGGACAGGGAAAGAGACCCAGTACTTC; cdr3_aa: CASSPWTGKETQYF